This T cell receptor beta chain was recorded in a study of control samples from healthy donors and cancer patients. This CDR3 region has 16 residues. The V segment lost 4 bases and the J segment 5 bases; nucleotides outside the gene matches: 9. The germline V gene has CDR1 SEHNR and CDR2 FQNEAQ (reference sequence). Produced via immunoSEQ multiplex PCR; TCRdb's table is partial and in-frame only. The sample lists 120,000 or so clones; over 80% were seen once. The chain joins TRBV7-9 to TRBJ2-5; 11 bases fit TRBD2. The clonotype originates from a man older than 75 with head and neck cancer. Sequencing was performed on PBMCs. The CDR3 DNA is TGTGCCAGCAGCTCGAGACTAGCGGGGAGGGTGGAGACCCAGTACTTC. It translates to CASSSRLAGRVETQYF.